A single sample gave rise to the 25 T cell receptor beta chains below, sequenced in a study of T cell repertoires in cytomegalovirus infection. These receptors have no known antigen. TCRdb used MiXCR to reprocess the reads, holding one entry per CDR3 protein. The data hold some 350,000 distinct CDR3 sequences, with about 32% observed a single time. Sample: cultured PBMCs, taken from culture after CMV antigen stimulation. These TCRs come from a human donor in good health (CMV status not recorded). Some clones in this sample may be carry-over from other donors' samples.

Ten or more counts support this clonotype. V gene TRBV7-2 combines with J gene TRBJ2-7; D not resolved. The CDR3 runs to 14 residues. Trimming cost V 3 bases and J 3 bases, with 12 bases left between them. CDR1 SGHTA and CDR2 FQGNSA come from the germline V gene. Here the CDR3 reads CASSFFPHHYEQYV. CDR3 bases: TGTGCCAGCAGCTTTTTTCCGCATCACTACGAGCAGTACGTC.

The V gene is TRBV7-2, the J gene TRBJ2-3; 12 bases line up with TRBD2. J lost 0 bases, V lost 5 bases, and 3 bases had no gene match. CDR3 length: 16 residues. Germline V gene sequence: CDR1 SGHTA, CDR2 FQGNSA. Here the CDR3 reads CASSGTSGLSTDTQYF. Here the CDR3 DNA reads TGTGCCAGCAGCGGGACTAGCGGGTTGAGCACAGATACGCAGTATTTT.

This clonotype appeared a few times. The CDR3 region is CASSLGGGASYTF. CDR3 nucleotide sequence: TGTGCCAGCAGTTTAGGAGGGGGCGCGTCCTACACCTTC. The chain combines TRBV12-3 or TRBV12-4 with TRBJ1-2, with 7 bases lining up with TRBD1. The V and J ends lost 1 base and 10 bases, in that order; junction bases with no gene match: 6. This CDR3 contains 13 residues.

This clonotype was seen ten or more times. The chain recombines TRBV7-2 with TRBJ2-1; 10 positions agree with TRBD2. The ends lost 5 bases at V and 4 bases at J; junction bases unmatched: 14. CDR3 length: 18 amino acids. Germline V lookup: CDR1 SGHTA, CDR2 FQGNSA. The CDR3 region is CASSTRGVTSGTYNEQFF. CDR3 nucleotide sequence: TGTGCCAGCAGCACCCGGGGGGTAACTAGCGGGACTTACAATGAGCAGTTCTTC. Filled out from reference TRBV7-2 and TRBJ2-1, the complete variable domain reads GAGVSQSPSNKVTEKGKDVELRCDPISGHTALYWYRQSLGQGLEFLIYFQGNSAPDKSGLPSDRFSAERTGGSVSTLTIQRTQQEDSAVYLCASSTRGVTSGTYNEQFFGPGTRLTVL.

This clonotype was observed a few times. The chain links TRBV5-4 to TRBJ1-4; D may be TRBD1 (5 bases). The V gene lost 1 base and the J gene lost 3 bases, with 7 bases spanning the gap. The CDR3 length is 14 residues. CDR1 and CDR2 from the germline V gene are SGHNT and YYREEE (reference sequence). The CDR3 is CASSLSGPNEKLFF. The CDR3 nucleotides are TGTGCCAGCAGCTTGTCGGGGCCTAATGAAAAACTGTTTTTT.

This clonotype came up many times. The chain links TRBV7-2 to TRBJ2-7; TRBD2 matches 9 bases. The CDR3 consists of 16 residues. Germline V gene sequence: CDR1 SGHTA, CDR2 FQGNSA. V dropped 2 bases and J dropped 0; count of bases not matched to a gene: 5. In nucleotides, the CDR3 is TGTGCCAGCAGCTTAAGGGCTAGCGGGACCTCCTACGAGCAGTACGTC. It translates to CASSLRASGTSYEQYV.

The chain is built from TRBV4-1 and TRBJ2-7; TRBD1 agrees at 7 bases. The V gene's germline CDR1 is MGHRA and CDR2 YSYEKL. After removal of 5 bases from V and 3 bases from J, the junction contained 7 bases not matched to a gene. This CDR3 spans 14 amino acids. As DNA, the CDR3 is TGCGCCAGCAGCTCGACGACAGGGAGCTACGAGCAGTACGTC. This sequence encodes CASSSTTGSYEQYV.

The chain carries TRBV25-1 and TRBJ1-6, with D possibly TRBD1 on 5 matching bases. V lost 0 bases and J 7 bases, leaving 13 bases between the germline ends. CDR1 and CDR2 from the germline V gene are MGHDK and SYGVNS. CDR3 size: 16 residues. The CDR3 nucleotides are TGTGCCAGCAGTGAATATGGGGGGGAAACCAATTCACCCCTCCACTTT. Protein sequence: CASSEYGGETNSPLHF. Looking up the rest from reference TRBV25-1 and TRBJ1-6 gives the full variable domain: EADIYQTPRYLVIGTGKKITLECSQTMGHDKMYWYQQDPGMELHLIHYSYGVNSTEKGDLSSESTVSRIRTEHFPLTLESARPSHTSQYLCASSEYGGETNSPLHFGNGTRLTVT.

This clonotype occurred a few times. V and J are TRBV7-2 and TRBJ2-7; D may correspond to TRBD1 or TRBD2 (5 bases each). V lost 5 bases and J lost 1, with 15 bases in between. Germline loops: CDR1 SGHTA, CDR2 FQGNSA. The CDR3 loop spans 15 amino acids. The CDR3 nucleotides read TGTGCCAGCAGCCCCCCGGGGCCAGGGTCCTACGAGCAGTACTTC. Translated, it gives CASSPPGPGSYEQYF.

The rearrangement links TRBV28 to TRBJ2-7; the D gene is possibly TRBD1 (5 bases). This CDR3 spans 15 amino acids. Germline V CDR1 and CDR2: MDHEN, SYDVKM. The ends were cut back, 3 bases at V and 3 bases at J, with 15 bases in the middle. The CDR3 here is CASSFPSGKGYEQYF. The CDR3, as DNA: TGTGCCAGCAGTTTCCCCTCAGGGAAGGGCTACGAGCAGTACTTC. The complete variable domain, with remaining parts taken from reference TRBV28 and TRBJ2-7, reads DVKVTQSSRYLVKRTGEKVFLECVQDMDHENMFWYRQDPGLGLRLIYFSYDVKMKEKGDIPEGYSVSREKKERFSLILESASTNQTSMYLCASSFPSGKGYEQYFGPGTRLTVT.

The chain couples TRBV12-3 or TRBV12-4 to TRBJ2-7; TRBD1 aligns across 9 bases. V shed 5 bases and J 4 bases; nucleotides not matched to a gene: 3. This CDR3 spans 13 amino acids. CDR3 sequence: CASSPGQGYEQYV. The CDR3 region has the DNA TGTGCCAGCAGTCCCGGACAGGGGTACGAGCAGTACGTC.

The CDR3, as DNA: TGTGCCAGCAGTAGGGGGGGACTAGCGATCTCCTACAATGAGCAGTTCTTC. Amino acid sequence: CASSRGGLAISYNEQFF. V usage is TRBV6-1 and J usage is TRBJ2-1, with 10 bases identical to TRBD2. The germline V gene encodes CDR1 MNHNS and CDR2 SASEGT. V gave up 5 bases and J gave up 0 bases; unmatched junction bases: 7. This CDR3 is 17 amino acids long.

This clonotype showed up many times. The rearrangement joins TRBV7-2 to TRBJ2-3; perhaps TRBD2 as D (6 bases). Germline V gives CDR1 SGHTA, CDR2 FQGNSA. The CDR3 has 14 amino acids. Trimming left V 5 bases short and J 6 bases short, with 15 bases between. The CDR3 sequence is CASSTGLFSDTQYF. The CDR3, as DNA: TGTGCCAGCAGCACGGGACTCTTCTCGGATACGCAGTATTTT.

This clonotype was picked up a small number of times. The chain carries TRBV15 and TRBJ1-1, with D uncertain. Germline assignment: CDR1 LNHNV and CDR2 YYDKDF (reference sequence). The CDR3 totals 15 residues. The V gene lost 1 base and the J gene lost 1 base, with 10 bases spanning the gap. The chain's CDR3 is CATSRAVPQNTEAFF. As DNA, the CDR3 is TGTGCCACCAGCAGAGCCGTACCTCAGAACACTGAAGCTTTCTTT.

This clonotype was counted a few times. This sequence joins TRBV4-3 and TRBJ1-2, with no clear D. V lost 0 bases to trimming and J lost 3 bases, with 8 bases between them. Germline values: CDR1 LGHNA, CDR2 YSLEER. The CDR3 is 14 residues long. This CDR3 reads CASSQENMDYGYTF. CDR3 nucleotides: TGCGCCAGCAGCCAAGAGAATATGGACTATGGCTACACCTTC.

Ten or more counts support this clonotype. This chain links TRBV4-1 with TRBJ2-3; 9 nucleotides line up with TRBD2. The germline V gene has CDR1 MGHRA and CDR2 YSYEKL. V was pared by 1 base and J by 2 bases, with 4 bases of the junction left unmatched. The CDR3 loop spans 16 amino acids. CDR3 in DNA: TGCGCCAGCAGCCAAGGTCTAGCGGGATACACAGATACGCAGTATTTT. Translating it yields CASSQGLAGYTDTQYF.

This clonotype turned up a few times. This sequence joins TRBV11-2 and TRBJ1-3; no reliable D call. V gave up 1 base and J gave up 3 bases, with 10 bases separating them. Germline CDR1 reads SGHAT; CDR2 reads FQNNGV. This CDR3 contains 15 residues. The CDR3 protein is CASSLGPEDGNTIYF. The CDR3 DNA follows: TGTGCCAGCAGCTTAGGCCCGGAAGATGGAAACACCATATATTTT.

The V and J genes are TRBV11-2 and TRBJ2-1, with 11 positions matching TRBD1. This CDR3 has 15 residues. J gave up 7 bases and V 5 bases, and 7 bases lay outside the gene matches. Germline V CDR1 and CDR2: SGHAT, FQNNGV. The CDR3 here is CASSAGQGAGNEQFF. CDR3 nucleotides: TGTGCCAGCAGCGCTGGACAGGGGGCAGGAAATGAGCAGTTCTTC.

This clonotype has just a few counts. This chain links TRBV5-1 with TRBJ2-7; D is ambiguous. Deletions cut 1 base from V and 0 bases from J, with 8 bases between. The length of the CDR3 is 14 residues. The germline V gene has CDR1 SGHRS and CDR2 YFSETQ. CDR3 coding DNA: TGCGCCAGCAGCTTGTGGCCGAGCTCCTACGAGCAGTACTTC. This encodes CASSLWPSSYEQYF.

This clonotype appeared a few times. This chain links TRBV20-1 with TRBJ2-5; D is uncertain. CDR3 length: 19 amino acids. Trimming stripped 2 bases from V and 1 base from J, with 26 bases between. Germline V gene data show CDR1 as DFQATT and CDR2 as SNEGSKA (reference sequence). CDR3 in DNA: TGCAGTGCTAGAAGAGGAGACACTGAAGGTCGTGGACCCCAAGAGACCCAGTACTTC. It translates to CSARRGDTEGRGPQETQYF.

This clonotype occurred once. This chain uses TRBV6-1 with TRBJ2-1, with a possible D match to TRBD2 (5 bases). The CDR3 contains 16 residues. V was trimmed by 5 bases and J by 0 bases, leaving 14 bases between them. CDR1 and CDR2 from the germline V gene are MNHNS and SASEGT. CDR3 loop: CASSQNLGSSYNEQFF. CDR3 bases: TGTGCCAGCAGTCAAAACCTAGGGAGCTCCTACAATGAGCAGTTCTTC.

This clonotype was seen a handful of times. The chain recombines TRBV6-1 with TRBJ2-7; 9 bases are shared with TRBD2. V shed 6 bases and J 3 bases; nucleotides not matched to a gene: 9. Germline V gives CDR1 MNHNS, CDR2 SASEGT. The CDR3 contains 15 residues. The chain's CDR3 is CASRGSGRPYYEQYF. The CDR3 DNA sequence: TGTGCCAGCAGGGGAAGCGGGAGGCCCTACTACGAGCAGTACTTC.

This clonotype showed up many times. The chain couples TRBV11-2 to TRBJ2-3; TRBD2 matches 8 bases. Germline V gives CDR1 SGHAT, CDR2 FQNNGV. This CDR3 has 14 amino acids. V dropped 4 bases and J dropped 5; count of bases not matched to a gene: 5. The CDR3 nucleotides read TGTGCCAGCAGCTCTAGGACTAGCCAAGATACGCAGTATTTT. It yields the protein CASSSRTSQDTQYF.

This clonotype was observed a few times. The chain couples TRBV28 to TRBJ1-4, with D uncertain. Germline V gene data show CDR1 as MDHEN and CDR2 as SYDVKM. Deletions cut 1 base from V and 0 bases from J, with 9 bases between. The CDR3 length is 16 residues. The CDR3 coding sequence is TGTGCCAGCAGTTTATTAGACACCTCAACTAATGAAAAACTGTTTTTT. Its translation is CASSLLDTSTNEKLFF.

This clonotype was found many times. The genes are TRBV6-2 or TRBV6-3 and TRBJ2-1, with 8 bases identical to TRBD2. CDR1 and CDR2 (germline): MNHEY, SVGEGT. Unmatched junction bases numbered 4, after V lost 7 bases and J lost 2 bases. The CDR3 has 14 amino acids. CDR3 loop: CASKSGRAYNEQFF. In nucleotides, the CDR3 is TGTGCCAGCAAGAGCGGGAGAGCCTACAATGAGCAGTTCTTC.